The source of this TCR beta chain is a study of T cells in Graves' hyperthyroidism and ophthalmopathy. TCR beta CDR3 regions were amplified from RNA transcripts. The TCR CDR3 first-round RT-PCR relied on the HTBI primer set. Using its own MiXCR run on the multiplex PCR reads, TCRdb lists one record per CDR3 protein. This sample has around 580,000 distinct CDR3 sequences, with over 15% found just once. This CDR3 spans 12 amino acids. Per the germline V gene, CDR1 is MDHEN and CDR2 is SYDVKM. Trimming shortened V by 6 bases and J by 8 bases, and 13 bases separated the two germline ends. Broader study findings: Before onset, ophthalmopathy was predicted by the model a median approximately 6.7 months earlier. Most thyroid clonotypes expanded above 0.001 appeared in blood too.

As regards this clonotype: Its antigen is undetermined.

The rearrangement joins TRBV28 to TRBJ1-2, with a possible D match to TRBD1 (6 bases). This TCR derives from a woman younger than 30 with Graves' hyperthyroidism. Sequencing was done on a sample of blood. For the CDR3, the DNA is TGTGCCAGCAGGGGGGGCTACCGAGGCTACACCTTC. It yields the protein CASRGGYRGYTF.